Listed here are 12 T cell receptor beta chains from one sample, sequenced in a study of T cells after yellow fever vaccination. A single record per CDR3 protein comes from TCRdb applying MiXCR to the 5' RACE reads. The sample records hundreds of thousands of distinct CDR3 sequences, 9% to 15% being singletons. The source was PBMCs, collected on the day of the yellow fever booster vaccination. These receptors were collected from a man aged 25-45 years who received the YFV17D yellow fever vaccine.

This clonotype was seen repeatedly, ten times or more. This chain connects TRBV5-1 to TRBJ2-5; no clear D gene. The CDR3 length is 15 residues. The germline V and J ends were trimmed by 3 bases and 1 base, with 13 bases remaining between them. Germline CDR1 and CDR2: SGHRS and YFSETQ. The CDR3 reads CASSYSRGVQETQYF. As DNA, the CDR3 is TGCGCCAGCAGCTATAGTCGTGGAGTCCAAGAGACCCAGTACTTC.

This chain links TRBV7-2 with TRBJ2-7, with D maybe TRBD2 (5 bases). Looked up from germline, CDR1 is SGHTA and CDR2 is FQGNSA. Trimming stripped 5 bases from V and 7 bases from J, with 18 bases between. The CDR3 consists of 14 residues. CDR3 nucleotide sequence: TGTGCCAGCAGCCCTCGGACTGGTCGGGTTGAGCAGTACTTC. Protein sequence: CASSPRTGRVEQYF.

This clonotype was counted between two and nine times. The rearrangement joins TRBV19 to TRBJ2-1; D unclear. The V gene lost 4 bases and the J gene lost 5 bases, with 6 bases spanning the gap. CDR1 and CDR2 (germline): LNHDA, SQIVND (reference sequence). The CDR3 consists of 12 residues. CDR3 nucleotide sequence: TGTGCCAGTAGTAGGCCGAACAATGAGCAGTTCTTC. Translation gives CASSRPNNEQFF.

V and J are TRBV4-3 and TRBJ1-2, with 9 bases identical to TRBD1. The CDR3 has 17 amino acids. The J segment lost 4 bases and the V segment lost 1 base, leaving 10 bases of the junction unmatched. The germline CDR1 and CDR2 sequences are LGHNA and YSLEER. CDR3 protein: CASSQGGYRGLSYGYTF. CDR3 coding DNA: TGCGCCAGCAGCCAAGGAGGCTACAGGGGGCTTTCCTATGGCTACACCTTC.

This clonotype was counted only a few times. The chain has TRBV7-6 and TRBJ2-5, with D possibly TRBD1 on 6 matching bases. Germline CDR1 SGHVS, CDR2 FNYEAQ. There are 14 residues in the CDR3. The V end was cut by 5 bases, the J end by 5 bases, with 15 bases between. The CDR3 here is CASSRLQGTETQYF. CDR3 DNA sequence: TGTGCCAGCAGCAGGCTACAGGGTACGGAGACCCAGTACTTC.

This clonotype was picked up many times. The chain joins TRBV5-6 to TRBJ2-3; D could derive from TRBD1 or TRBD2 (6 bases each). V was trimmed by 4 bases and J by 6 bases, leaving 12 bases between them. Germline V gene lookup returns CDR1 SGHDT and CDR2 YYEEEE. The CDR3 sequence is 13 residues long. The CDR3 is CASSPGAQDTQYF. The CDR3 bases are TGTGCCAGCAGCCCGGGGGCCCAGGATACGCAGTATTTT.

The J gene is TRBJ2-3, the V gene TRBV5-1; TRBD2 aligns across 9 bases. The CDR3 loop spans 16 amino acids. Trimming cost V 0 bases and J 3 bases; bases outside gene matches: 5. Germline CDR1 SGHRS, CDR2 YFSETQ. The CDR3 DNA reads TGCGCCAGCAGCTTGGATATAGCGGGAGAGACAGATACGCAGTATTTT. It codes for CASSLDIAGETDTQYF. Drawing the rest from reference TRBV5-1 and TRBJ2-3, the complete variable domain is KAGVTQTPRYLIKTRGQQVTLSCSPISGHRSVSWYQQTPGQGLQFLFEYFSETQRNKGNFPGRFSGRQFSNSRSEMNVSTLELGDSALYLCASSLDIAGETDTQYFGPGTRLTVL.

This chain uses TRBV5-5 with TRBJ2-5, with D possibly TRBD1 on 8 matching bases. V was trimmed by 4 bases and J by 4 bases, leaving 20 bases between them. The CDR3 covers 16 residues. Germline CDR1 reads SGHKS; CDR2 reads YYEKEE (reference sequence). CDR3 sequence: CASSRGGVDRGETQYF. For the CDR3, the DNA is TGTGCCAGCAGCAGGGGGGGGGTTGACAGGGGAGAGACCCAGTACTTC.

This clonotype was observed a few times. This sequence joins TRBV15 and TRBJ2-7; D possibly corresponds to TRBD2 (5 bases). V lost 5 bases and J 4 bases, leaving 9 bases between the germline ends. The CDR3 extends over 12 amino acids. The germline gives CDR1 LNHNV, CDR2 YYDKDF (reference sequence). The CDR3 bases are TGTGCCACCAGCTCTGGAGGTTACGAGCAGTACTTC. Protein product: CATSSGGYEQYF.

This clonotype has a handful of counts. V gene TRBV20-1 combines with J gene TRBJ2-5, with a tentative D call TRBD2 (5 bases). Looked up from germline, CDR1 is DFQATT and CDR2 is SNEGSKA (reference sequence). The CDR3 covers 15 residues. With 0 bases removed from V and 1 base from J, the gap between germline ends came to 12 bases. CDR3 region: CSARDTGKIQETQYF. CDR3 bases: TGCAGTGCTAGAGATACCGGGAAGATCCAAGAGACCCAGTACTTC.

V gene TRBV24-1 combines with J gene TRBJ2-7; no reliable D call. Trimming removed 7 bases at V and 4 bases at J, with 10 bases between. From germline, CDR1 is KGHDR and CDR2 SFDVKD. CDR3 length: 12 amino acids. CDR3 amino acids: CATSRDTYEQYF. CDR3 nucleotide sequence: TGTGCCACCAGCAGAGATACTTACGAGCAGTACTTC.

This clonotype was picked up a small number of times. CDR3 residues: CASSSRASTYEQYF. CDR3 DNA: TGTGCCAGCAGTTCTCGGGCGTCAACCTACGAGCAGTACTTC. This chain connects TRBV28 to TRBJ2-7; no clear D gene. V shed 4 bases and J shed 2 bases, with 12 bases lying between them. Germline values: CDR1 MDHEN, CDR2 SYDVKM. This CDR3 has 14 residues.